The T cell receptor beta chain described here comes from a study of blood T cell repertoires in COVID-19. Overall study context: The United States, Italy and Spain provided the acute and convalescent COVID-19 samples. T cells, B-cell-depleted T cells, or PBMCs provided the cDNA or gDNA that served as material.

Source study methods: Reference gene primer amplification in the assay estimated nucleated cell counts. The repertoire was sequenced with immunoSEQ multiplex PCR; TCRdb's copy has only in-frame clones and lacks some. Clone size and the V and J calls come from that table; the DNA yielded D and trimming. The sample has 110,000 or so clones, about 88% seen once; the top ten hold about 2.2%. CDR1 and CDR2 from the germline V gene are MNHEY and SVGEGT. V shed 5 bases and J shed 0 bases, with 11 bases lying between them. CDR3 size: 15 residues. The chain couples TRBV6-2 or TRBV6-3 to TRBJ2-1; D remains unclear. Sequenced: peripheral blood. The clonotype originates from a human donor in a cohort sampled during active COVID-19. Here the CDR3 reads CASSLLSFSYNEQFF. The DNA for the CDR3 is TGTGCCAGCAGTCTGCTGAGTTTCTCCTACAATGAGCAGTTCTTC.